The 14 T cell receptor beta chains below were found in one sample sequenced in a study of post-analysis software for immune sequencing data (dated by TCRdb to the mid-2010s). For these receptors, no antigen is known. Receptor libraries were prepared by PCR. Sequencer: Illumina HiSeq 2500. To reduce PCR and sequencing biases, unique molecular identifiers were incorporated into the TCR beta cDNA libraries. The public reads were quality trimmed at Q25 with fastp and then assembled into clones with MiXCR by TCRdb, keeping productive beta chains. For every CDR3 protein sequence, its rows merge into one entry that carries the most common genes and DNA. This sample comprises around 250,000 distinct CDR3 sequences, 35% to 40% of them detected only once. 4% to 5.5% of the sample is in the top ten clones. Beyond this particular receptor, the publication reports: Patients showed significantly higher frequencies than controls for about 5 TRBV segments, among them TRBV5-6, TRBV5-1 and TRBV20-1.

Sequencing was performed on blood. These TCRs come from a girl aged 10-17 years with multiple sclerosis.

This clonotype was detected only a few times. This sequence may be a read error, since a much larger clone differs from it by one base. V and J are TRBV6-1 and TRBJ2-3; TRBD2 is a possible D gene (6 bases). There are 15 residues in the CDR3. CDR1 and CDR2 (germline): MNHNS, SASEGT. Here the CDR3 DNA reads TGTGCCGGCAGTGCCGTCCCGGGAGTCGCAGATACGCAGTATTTT. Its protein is CAGSAVPGVADTQYF.

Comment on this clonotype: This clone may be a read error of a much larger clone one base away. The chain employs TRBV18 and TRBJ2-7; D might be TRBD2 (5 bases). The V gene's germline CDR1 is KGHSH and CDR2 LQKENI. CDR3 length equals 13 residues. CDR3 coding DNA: TGTGCCGGCTCACCAGAGGGCTCCTACGAGCAGTACTTC. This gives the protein CAGSPEGSYEQYF.

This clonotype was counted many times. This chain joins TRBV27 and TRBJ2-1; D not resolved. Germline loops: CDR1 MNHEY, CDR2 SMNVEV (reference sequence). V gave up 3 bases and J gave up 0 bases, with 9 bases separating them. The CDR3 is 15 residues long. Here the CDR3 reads CASSLSESSYNEQFF. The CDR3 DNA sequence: TGTGCCAGCAGTTTGTCGGAAAGCTCCTACAATGAGCAGTTCTTC.

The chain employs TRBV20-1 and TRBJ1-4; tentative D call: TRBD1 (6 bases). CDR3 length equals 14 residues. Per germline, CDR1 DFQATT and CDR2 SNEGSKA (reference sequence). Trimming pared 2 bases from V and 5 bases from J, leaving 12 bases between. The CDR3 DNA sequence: TGCAGTGCTAGACCACAGGGCCTCAATGAAAAACTGTTTTTT. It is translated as CSARPQGLNEKLFF.

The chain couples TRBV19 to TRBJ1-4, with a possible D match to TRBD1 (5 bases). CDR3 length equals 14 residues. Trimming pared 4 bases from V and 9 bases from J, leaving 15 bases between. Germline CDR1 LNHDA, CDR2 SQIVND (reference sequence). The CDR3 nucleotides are TGTGCCAGTAGTAGCGGGCGGGGGAGGAAAAAACTGTTTTTT. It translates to CASSSGRGRKKLFF.

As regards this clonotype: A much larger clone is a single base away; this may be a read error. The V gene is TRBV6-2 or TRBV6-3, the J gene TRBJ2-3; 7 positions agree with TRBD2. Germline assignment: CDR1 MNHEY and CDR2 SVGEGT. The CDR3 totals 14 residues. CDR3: CAGRGGSERDTQYF. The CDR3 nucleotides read TGTGCCGGCAGAGGCGGGAGCGAAAGAGATACGCAGTATTTT.

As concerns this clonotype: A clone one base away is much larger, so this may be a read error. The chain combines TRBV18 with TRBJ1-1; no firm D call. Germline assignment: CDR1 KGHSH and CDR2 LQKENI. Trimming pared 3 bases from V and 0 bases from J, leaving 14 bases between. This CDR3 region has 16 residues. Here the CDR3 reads CASSPNPPVVNTEAFF. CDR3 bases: TGTGCCAGCTCACCGAATCCTCCCGTAGTGAACACTGAAGCTTTCTTT.

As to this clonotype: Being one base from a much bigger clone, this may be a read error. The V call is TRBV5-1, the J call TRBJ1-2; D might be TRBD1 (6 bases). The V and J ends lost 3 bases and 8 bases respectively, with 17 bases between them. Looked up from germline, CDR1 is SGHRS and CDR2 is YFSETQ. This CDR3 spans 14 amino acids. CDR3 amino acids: CASSSAPGESGYTF. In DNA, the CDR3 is TGCGCCAGCAGCTCGGCCCCAGGGGAGAGCGGCTACACCTTC.

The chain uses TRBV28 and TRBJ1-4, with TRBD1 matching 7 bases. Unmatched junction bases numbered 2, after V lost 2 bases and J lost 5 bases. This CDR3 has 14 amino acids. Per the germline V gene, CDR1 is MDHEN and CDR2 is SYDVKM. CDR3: CASSLRGLNEKLFF. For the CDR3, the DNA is TGTGCCAGCAGTTTAAGGGGGCTAAATGAAAAACTGTTTTTT.

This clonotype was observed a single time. The CDR3, as DNA: TGCGCCAGCAGCCAAACGCCAGGGAGGTTCTACGAGCAGTACTTC. Its protein product is CASSQTPGRFYEQYF. This chain links TRBV5-1 with TRBJ2-7; maybe TRBD2 (6 bases). The CDR3 runs to 15 residues. V dropped 4 bases and J dropped 3 bases, with 17 bases sitting between them. Per germline, CDR1 SGHRS and CDR2 YFSETQ.

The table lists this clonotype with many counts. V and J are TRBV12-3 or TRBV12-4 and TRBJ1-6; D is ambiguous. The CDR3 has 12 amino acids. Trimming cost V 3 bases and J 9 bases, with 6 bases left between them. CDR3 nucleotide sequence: TGTGCCAGCAGTTTTTCCCCTTCACCCCTCCACTTT. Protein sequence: CASSFSPSPLHF.

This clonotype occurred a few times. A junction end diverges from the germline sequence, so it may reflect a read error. The CDR3 region has the DNA TGCAGTGCTAGAGACCCTGGGACAGGGGTGGGCTATGGCTGCACCTTC. Protein product: CSARDPGTGVGYGCTF. The gene calls are TRBV20-1 and TRBJ1-2; 10 bases are shared with TRBD1. The germline CDR1 and CDR2 sequences are DFQATT and SNEGSKA (reference sequence). The CDR3 has 16 residues.

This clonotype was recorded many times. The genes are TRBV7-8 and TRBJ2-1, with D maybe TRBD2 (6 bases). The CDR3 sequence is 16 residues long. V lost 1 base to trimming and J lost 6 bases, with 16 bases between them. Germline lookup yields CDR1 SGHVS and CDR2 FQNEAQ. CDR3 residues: CASSLGWALAPNEQFF. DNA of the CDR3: TGTGCCAGCAGCTTAGGGTGGGCACTAGCCCCCAATGAGCAGTTCTTC.

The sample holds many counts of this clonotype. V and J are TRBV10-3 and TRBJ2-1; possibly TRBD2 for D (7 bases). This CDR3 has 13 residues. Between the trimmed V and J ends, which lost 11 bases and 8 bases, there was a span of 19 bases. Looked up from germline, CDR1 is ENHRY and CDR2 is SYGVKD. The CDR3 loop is CASRGRESYEQFF. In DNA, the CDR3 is TGTGCCTCTCGGGGGCGGGAGTCCTATGAGCAGTTCTTC.